This T cell receptor (beta chain) was retrieved from a study of cytomegalovirus exposure and HLA in healthy donors. In the study overall: Out of 150 million to 200 million T cells, an earlier analysis found 117 million unique TCR beta sequences in total.

Per germline, CDR1 GTSNPN and CDR2 SVGIG (reference sequence). The CDR3 totals 11 residues. Trimming pared 4 bases from V and 8 bases from J, leaving 10 bases between. The primer mix had 60 Vbeta and 13 Jbeta primers. Repertoires were generated with immunoSEQ multiplex PCR, while TCRdb's copy carries only in-frame clones and drops some. Among approximately 170,000 clones listed, about three quarters were seen once. The donors gave bone marrow, and they were healthy. Source material: PBMCs. The V call is TRBV30, the J call TRBJ2-3; D might be TRBD1 (6 bases). The sequence came from a female donor in good health and CMV-seronegative. As DNA, the CDR3 is TGTGCCTGGAACAGAGGGGGTACGCAGTATTTT. Protein sequence: CAWNRGGTQYF.